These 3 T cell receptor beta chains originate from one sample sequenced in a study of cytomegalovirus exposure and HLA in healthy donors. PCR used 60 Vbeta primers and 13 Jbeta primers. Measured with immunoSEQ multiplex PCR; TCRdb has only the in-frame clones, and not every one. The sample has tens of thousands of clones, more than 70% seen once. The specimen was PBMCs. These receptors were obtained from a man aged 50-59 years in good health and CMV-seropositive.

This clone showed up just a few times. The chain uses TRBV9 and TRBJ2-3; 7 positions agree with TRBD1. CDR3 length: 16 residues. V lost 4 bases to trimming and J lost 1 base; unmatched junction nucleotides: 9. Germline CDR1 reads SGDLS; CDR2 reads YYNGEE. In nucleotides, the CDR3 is TGTGCCAGCAGCTCTCGAGAGGGGGCCGGCACAGATACGCAGTATTTT. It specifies CASSSREGAGTDTQYF. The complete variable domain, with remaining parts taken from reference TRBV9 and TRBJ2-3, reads DSGVTQTPKHLITATGQRVTLRCSPRSGDLSVYWYQQSLDQGLQFLIQYYNGEERAKGNILERFSAQQFPDLHSELNLSSLELGDSALYFCASSSREGAGTDTQYFGPGTRLTVL.

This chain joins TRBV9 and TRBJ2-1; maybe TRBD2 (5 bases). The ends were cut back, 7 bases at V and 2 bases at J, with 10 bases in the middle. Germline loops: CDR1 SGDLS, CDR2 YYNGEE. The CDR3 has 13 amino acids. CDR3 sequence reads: CASAAAAYNEQFF. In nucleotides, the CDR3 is TGTGCCAGCGCGGCAGCGGCCTACAATGAGCAGTTCTTC.

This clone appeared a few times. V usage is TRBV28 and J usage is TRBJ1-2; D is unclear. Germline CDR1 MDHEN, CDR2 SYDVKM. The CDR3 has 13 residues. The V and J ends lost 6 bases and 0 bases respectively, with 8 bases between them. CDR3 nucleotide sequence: TGTGCCAGCAGCGAGACACCTAACTATGGCTACACCTTC. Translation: CASSETPNYGYTF.